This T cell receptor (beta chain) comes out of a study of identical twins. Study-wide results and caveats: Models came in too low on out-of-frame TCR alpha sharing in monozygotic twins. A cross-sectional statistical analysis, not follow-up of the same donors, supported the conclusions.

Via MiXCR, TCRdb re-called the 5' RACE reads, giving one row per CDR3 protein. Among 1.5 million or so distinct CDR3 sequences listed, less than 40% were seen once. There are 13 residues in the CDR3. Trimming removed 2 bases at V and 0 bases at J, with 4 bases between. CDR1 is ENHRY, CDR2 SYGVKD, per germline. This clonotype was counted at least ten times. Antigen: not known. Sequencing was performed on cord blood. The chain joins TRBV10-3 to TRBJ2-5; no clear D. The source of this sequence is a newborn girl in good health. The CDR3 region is CAISEAYQETQYF. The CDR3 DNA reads TGTGCCATCAGTGAGGCGTACCAAGAGACCCAGTACTTC.